This is a list of T cell receptor beta chains from one sample in a study of OX40 agonist ivuxolimab in advanced cancers. Produced via immunoSEQ multiplex PCR; TCRdb's table is partial and in-frame only. The data show about 59,000 clones, with roughly 84% seen just once and roughly 1.9% held by the top ten. Material: CD4+ or CD8+ T cells sorted from blood, obtained in a trial of the OX40 agonist ivuxolimab. These receptors were collected from an adult with an advanced solid tumor such as melanoma, head and neck, liver or kidney cancer. Each CDR3 is given with its conserved first and last residue. Expanded clones are given a class, and other clones once, few, many or no size at all.

j_gene	abundance	v_gene	CDR3aa
TRBJ1-1	-	TRBV2	CASSEAVAEAFF
TRBJ1-2	-	TRBV30	CAFSLGTGLVSYGYTF
TRBJ1-5	large	TRBV7-9	CASSLEGSNQPQHF
TRBJ2-5	-	TRBV7-3	CASSSGLAGEETQYF
TRBJ2-7	few	TRBV27	CASSPLGTATYEQYF
TRBJ2-7	-	TRBV28	CASKVSGQPSYEQYF
TRBJ2-1	-	TRBV9	CASSPTSGGYNEQFF
TRBJ1-2	once	TRBV7-2	CASSLDLGNYGYTF
TRBJ1-1	-	TRBV5-1	CASSLEGLGTEAFF
TRBJ2-7	medium-sized	TRBV5-4	CASSLSVRDKQYF
TRBJ2-7	-	TRBV5-1	CASSLALAGGEQYF
TRBJ2-5	-	TRBV27	CASSPRGLGQETQYF
TRBJ2-1	-	TRBV7-3	CASSPGTEGSEQFF
TRBJ2-1	-	TRBV7-2	CASSPRGIAPYNEQFF
TRBJ2-1	-	TRBV9	CASSVVRGGRLNEQFF
TRBJ2-1	-	TRBV5-1	CASSLVRVDEQFF
TRBJ2-2	-	TRBV15	CATSRRRVGTGELFF
TRBJ1-2	few	TRBV30	CAWSINRGSNYGYTF
TRBJ2-7	-	TRBV12-2	CASRLGRSLSHEQYF
TRBJ2-3	-	TRBV7-8	CASSRDGRDTQYF
TRBJ2-7	-	TRBV28	CASSLGAVLSYEQYF
TRBJ1-2	-	TRBV19	CASSIGSQANYGYTF
TRBJ2-1	-	TRBV7-6	CASSSGLAGGFDEQFF
TRBJ2-5	-	TRBV4-2	CASSRAVWAAQETQYF
TRBJ2-5	-	TRBV28	CASSFPNRGQETQYF
TRBJ2-5	-	TRBV2	CASRPDRSLETQYF
TRBJ1-1	-	TRBV30	CAWSRKGAADTEAFF
TRBJ2-7	-	TRBV29-1	CSVVAGGRSSYEQYF
TRBJ2-1	-	TRBV18	CASSPRAGNEQFF
TRBJ1-2	-	TRBV6-1	CASIPGQGFGYTF
TRBJ2-7	once	TRBV29-1	CSVVATGVGEQYF
TRBJ2-5	-	TRBV5-6	CASSGRGYQETQYF
TRBJ1-3	-	TRBV4-2	CASSPDTDRGNTIYF
TRBJ2-5	-	TRBV7-2	CASSLIQGKRETQYF
TRBJ2-2	once	TRBV4-1	CASSQAGGAANTGELFF
TRBJ2-1	-	TRBV19	CASSPRAFTTSYNEQFF